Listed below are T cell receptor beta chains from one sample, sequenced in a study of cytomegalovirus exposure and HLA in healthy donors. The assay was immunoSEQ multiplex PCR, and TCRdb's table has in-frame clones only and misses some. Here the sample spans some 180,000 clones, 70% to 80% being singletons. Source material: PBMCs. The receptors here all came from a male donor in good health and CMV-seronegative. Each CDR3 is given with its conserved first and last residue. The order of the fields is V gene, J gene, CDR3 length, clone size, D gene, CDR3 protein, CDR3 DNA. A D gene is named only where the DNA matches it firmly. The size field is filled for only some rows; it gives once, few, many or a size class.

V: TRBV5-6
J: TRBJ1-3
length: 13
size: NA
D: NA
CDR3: CASSLVAGNTIYF
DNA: TGTGCCAGCAGCTTGGTAGCTGGAAACACCATATATTTT

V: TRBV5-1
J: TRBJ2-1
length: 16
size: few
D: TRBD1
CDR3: CASSPGQGFTYNEQFF
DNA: TGCGCCAGCAGCCCGGGACAGGGGTTTACCTACAATGAGCAGTTCTTC

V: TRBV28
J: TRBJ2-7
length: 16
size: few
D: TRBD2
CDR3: CASSLAASGTFYEQYF
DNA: TGTGCCAGCAGTTTAGCGGCTAGCGGGACCTTCTACGAGCAGTACTTC

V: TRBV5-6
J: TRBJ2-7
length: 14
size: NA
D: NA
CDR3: CASSSGYSVGEQYF
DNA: TGTGCCAGCAGCTCGGGGTATAGCGTAGGGGAGCAGTACTTC

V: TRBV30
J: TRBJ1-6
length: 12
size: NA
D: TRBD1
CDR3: CAWDRDGSPLHF
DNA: TGTGCCTGGGACAGGGATGGATCACCCCTCCACTTT

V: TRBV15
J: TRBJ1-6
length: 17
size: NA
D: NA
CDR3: CATSRDRKQGSDSPLHF
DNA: TGTGCCACCAGCAGAGATCGGAAGCAGGGTTCGGATTCACCCCTCCACTTT

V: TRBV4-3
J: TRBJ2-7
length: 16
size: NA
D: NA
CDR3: CASSQDAGPRSYEQYF
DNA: TGCGCCAGCAGCCAAGATGCGGGCCCTAGATCCTACGAGCAGTACTTC

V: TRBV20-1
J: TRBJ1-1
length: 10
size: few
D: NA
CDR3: CSASTEKAFF
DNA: TGCAGTGCTTCGACAGAGAAAGCTTTCTTT

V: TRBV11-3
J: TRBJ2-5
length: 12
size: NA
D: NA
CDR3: CASSLDVGEQYF
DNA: TGTGCCAGCAGCTTAGATGTGGGAGAGCAGTACTTC

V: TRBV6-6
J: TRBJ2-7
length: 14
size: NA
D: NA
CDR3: CASSYSGQTYEQYF
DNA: TGTGCCAGCAGTTACTCGGGACAAACCTACGAGCAGTACTTC

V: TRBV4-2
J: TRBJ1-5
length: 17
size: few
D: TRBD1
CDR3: CASSQHPGQGSDQPQHF
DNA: TGTGCCAGCAGCCAGCACCCCGGACAGGGGAGTGATCAGCCCCAGCATTTT

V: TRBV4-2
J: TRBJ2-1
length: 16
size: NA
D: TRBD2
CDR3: CASSQEAGVIRLEQFF
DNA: TGTGCCAGCAGCCAAGAGGCGGGAGTCATCCGGCTTGAGCAGTTCTTC

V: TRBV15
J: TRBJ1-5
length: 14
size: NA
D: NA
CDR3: CATRSLGAPRPQHF
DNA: TGTGCCACCAGAAGTCTGGGGGCCCCGCGGCCCCAGCATTTT

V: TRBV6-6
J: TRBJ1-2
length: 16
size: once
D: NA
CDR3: CASRGGRRAMYRGYTF
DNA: TGTGCCAGCAGGGGGGGGCGCCGGGCTATGTATCGTGGCTACACCTTC

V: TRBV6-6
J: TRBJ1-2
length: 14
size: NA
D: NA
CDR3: CASSYSEAVLGYTF
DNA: TGTGCCAGCAGTTACTCAGAAGCTGTTTTGGGCTACACCTTC

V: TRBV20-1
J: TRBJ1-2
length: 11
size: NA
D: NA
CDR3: CSASNGYGYTF
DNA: TGCAGTGCAAGTAACGGGTATGGCTACACCTTC

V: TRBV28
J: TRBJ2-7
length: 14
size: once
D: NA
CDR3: CASSLFRGTYEQYF
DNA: TGTGCCAGCAGTTTATTTCGGGGTACCTACGAGCAGTACTTC

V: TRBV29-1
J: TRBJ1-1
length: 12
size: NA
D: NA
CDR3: CSVQTGNTEAFF
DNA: TGCAGCGTTCAGACAGGGAACACTGAAGCTTTCTTT

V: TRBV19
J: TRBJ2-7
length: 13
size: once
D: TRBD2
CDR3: CASSSGRSYEQYF
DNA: TGTGCCAGTAGTAGCGGGAGATCCTACGAGCAGTACTTC

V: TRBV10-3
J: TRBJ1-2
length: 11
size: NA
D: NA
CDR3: CATGGWSGYTF
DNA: TGTGCCACCGGGGGTTGGAGTGGCTACACCTTC

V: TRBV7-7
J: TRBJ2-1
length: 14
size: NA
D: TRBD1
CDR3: CASSFGQGAYEQFF
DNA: TGTGCCAGCAGCTTCGGACAGGGGGCTTATGAGCAGTTCTTC

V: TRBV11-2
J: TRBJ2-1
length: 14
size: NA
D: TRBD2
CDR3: CASTWGGFHNEQFF
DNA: TGTGCCAGCACCTGGGGGGGGTTCCACAATGAGCAGTTCTTC

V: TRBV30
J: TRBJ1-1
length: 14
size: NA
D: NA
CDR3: CAWSAGTIVTEAFF
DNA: TGTGCCTGGAGTGCAGGGACAATCGTCACTGAAGCTTTCTTT

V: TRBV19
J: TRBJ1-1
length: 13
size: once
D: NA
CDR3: CASSNQGSTEAFF
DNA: TGTGCCAGTAGTAATCAGGGTAGCACTGAAGCTTTCTTT

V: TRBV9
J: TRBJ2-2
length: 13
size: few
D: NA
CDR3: CASRGVYGRELFF
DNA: TGTGCCAGCAGGGGAGTGTACGGACGGGAGCTGTTTTTT

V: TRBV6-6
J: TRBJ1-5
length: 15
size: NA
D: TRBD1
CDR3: CASSRDRGSNQPQHF
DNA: TGTGCCAGCAGTCGGGACAGGGGATCGAATCAGCCCCAGCATTTT

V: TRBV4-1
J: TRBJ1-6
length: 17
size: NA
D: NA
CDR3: CASSHHHGRTEDSPLHF
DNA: TGCGCCAGCAGCCACCATCATGGGCGGACAGAGGACTCACCCCTCCACTTT

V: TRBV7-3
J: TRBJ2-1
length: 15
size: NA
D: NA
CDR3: CASSLRADRPNEQFF
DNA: TGTGCCAGCAGCTTAAGGGCAGATCGACCCAATGAGCAGTTCTTC

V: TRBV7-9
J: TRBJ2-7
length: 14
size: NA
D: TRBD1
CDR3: CASATGTGKHEQYF
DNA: TGTGCCAGCGCCACCGGGACAGGGAAACACGAGCAGTACTTC

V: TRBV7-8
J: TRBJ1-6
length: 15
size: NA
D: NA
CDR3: CASSLRQVQYSPLHF
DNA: TGTGCCAGCAGCTTACGACAGGTGCAATATTCACCCCTCCACTTT

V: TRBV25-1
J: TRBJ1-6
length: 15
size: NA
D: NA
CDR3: CASSESGSGWSPLHF
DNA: TGTGCCAGCAGTGAATCGGGGTCGGGGTGGTCACCCCTCCACTTT

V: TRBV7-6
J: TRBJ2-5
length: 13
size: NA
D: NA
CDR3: CASSSRPYETQYF
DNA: TGTGCCAGCAGCTCGCGGCCGTATGAGACCCAGTACTTC

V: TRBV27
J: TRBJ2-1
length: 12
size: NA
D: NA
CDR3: CASSSGSQKQFF
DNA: TGTGCCAGCAGTTCTGGCTCTCAAAAGCAGTTCTTC

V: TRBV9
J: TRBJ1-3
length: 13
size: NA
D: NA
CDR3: CASSETFQNTIYF
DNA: TGTGCCAGCAGCGAGACTTTTCAAAACACCATATATTTT

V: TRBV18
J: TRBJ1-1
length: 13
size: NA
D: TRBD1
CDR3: CASSAGGYTEAFF
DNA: TGTGCCAGCTCAGCAGGGGGCTATACTGAAGCTTTCTTT

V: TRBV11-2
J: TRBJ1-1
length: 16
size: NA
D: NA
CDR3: CASSLSAGTLNTEAFF
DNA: TGTGCCAGCAGCTTAAGCGCCGGGACTTTGAACACTGAAGCTTTCTTT

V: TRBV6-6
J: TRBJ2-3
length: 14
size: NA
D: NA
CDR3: CASSYRRGMDTQYF
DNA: TGTGCCAGCAGTTATAGGAGGGGTATGGATACGCAGTATTTT

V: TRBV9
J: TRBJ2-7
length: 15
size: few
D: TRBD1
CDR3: CASSAQTGFHYEQYF
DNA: TGTGCCAGCAGCGCCCAGACAGGGTTTCACTACGAGCAGTACTTC

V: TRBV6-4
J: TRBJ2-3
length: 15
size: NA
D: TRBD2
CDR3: CASSPSGTRVPAQYF
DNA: TGTGCCAGCAGTCCATCCGGGACTAGAGTCCCAGCGCAGTATTTT

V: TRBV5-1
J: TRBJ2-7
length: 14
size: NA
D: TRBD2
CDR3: CASSREGSPYEQYF
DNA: TGCGCCAGCAGCCGGGAGGGGTCTCCCTACGAGCAGTACTTC

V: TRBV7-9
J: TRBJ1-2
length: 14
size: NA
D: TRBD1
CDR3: CASSPTGGNYGYTF
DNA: TGCGCCAGCAGCCCTACAGGGGGGAACTATGGCTACACCTTC

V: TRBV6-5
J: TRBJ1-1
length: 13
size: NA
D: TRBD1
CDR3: CASSYPTGQGAFF
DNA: TGTGCCAGCAGTTACCCAACGGGACAGGGCGCTTTCTTT

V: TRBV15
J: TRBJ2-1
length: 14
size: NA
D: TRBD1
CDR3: CATSLRTGGNEQFF
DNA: TGTGCCACCAGCTTACGGACAGGGGGTAATGAGCAGTTCTTC

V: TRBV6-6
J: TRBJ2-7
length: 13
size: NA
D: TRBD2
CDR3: CASSTGGSYEQYF
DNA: TGTGCCAGCAGTACGGGGGGGTCCTACGAGCAGTACTTC

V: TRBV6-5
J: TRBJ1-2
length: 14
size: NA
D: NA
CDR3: CASSYSFRGYGYTF
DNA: TGTGCCAGCAGTTACTCGTTTCGGGGGTATGGCTACACCTTC

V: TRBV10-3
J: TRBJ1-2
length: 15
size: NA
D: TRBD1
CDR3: CAISESGTGVRGYTF
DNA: TGTGCCATCAGTGAGTCAGGGACAGGGGTACGTGGCTACACCTTC

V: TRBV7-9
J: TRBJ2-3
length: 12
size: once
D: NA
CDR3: CASSLGADTQYF
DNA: TGTGCCAGCAGCTTAGGCGCAGATACGCAGTATTTT

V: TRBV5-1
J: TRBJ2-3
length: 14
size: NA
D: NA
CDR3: CASSLGGGTDTQYF
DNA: TGCGCCAGCAGCTTGGGGGGGGGCACAGATACGCAGTATTTT

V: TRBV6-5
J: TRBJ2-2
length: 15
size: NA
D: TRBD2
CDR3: CASSSGLAPTGELFF
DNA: TGTGCCAGCAGCTCGGGACTAGCGCCCACCGGGGAGCTGTTTTTT

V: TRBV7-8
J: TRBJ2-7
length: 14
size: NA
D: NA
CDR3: CASSLVPRGYEQYF
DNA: TGTGCCAGCAGCTTAGTTCCAAGGGGCTACGAGCAGTACTTC

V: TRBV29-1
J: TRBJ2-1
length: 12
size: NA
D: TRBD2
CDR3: CSVEEGGLAEFF
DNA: TGCAGCGTCGAGGAGGGTGGACTAGCGGAGTTCTTC

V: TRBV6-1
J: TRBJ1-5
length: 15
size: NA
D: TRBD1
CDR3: CASRGDRVGNQPQHF
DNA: TGTGCCAGCAGGGGGGACAGGGTGGGCAATCAGCCCCAGCATTTT

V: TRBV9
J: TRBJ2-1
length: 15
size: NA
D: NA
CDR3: CASSPFGTAYNEQFF
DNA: TGTGCCAGCAGCCCCTTTGGGACTGCCTACAATGAGCAGTTCTTC

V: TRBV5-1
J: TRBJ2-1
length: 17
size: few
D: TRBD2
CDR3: CASSLGLAGGGSIEQFF
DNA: TGCGCCAGCAGCTTGGGACTAGCGGGAGGAGGGAGCATCGAGCAGTTCTTC

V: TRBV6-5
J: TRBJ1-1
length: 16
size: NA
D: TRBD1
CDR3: CASSSGQGRSETEAFF
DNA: TGTGCCAGCAGTTCCGGACAGGGAAGATCGGAGACTGAAGCTTTCTTT

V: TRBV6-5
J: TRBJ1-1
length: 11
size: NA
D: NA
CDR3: CASYMNTEAFF
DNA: TGTGCCAGCTACATGAACACTGAAGCTTTCTTT

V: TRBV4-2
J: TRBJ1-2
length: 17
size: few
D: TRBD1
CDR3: CASSQGGWDRALYGYTF
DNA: TGTGCCAGCAGCCAAGGTGGATGGGACAGGGCCCTTTATGGCTACACCTTC

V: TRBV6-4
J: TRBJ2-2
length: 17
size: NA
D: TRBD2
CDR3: CAIRGTSGGPNTGELFF
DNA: TGTGCCATCAGGGGGACTAGCGGGGGCCCGAACACCGGGGAGCTGTTTTTT

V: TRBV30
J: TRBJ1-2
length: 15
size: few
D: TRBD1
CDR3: CAWIVPDRVSYGYTF
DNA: TGTGCCTGGATAGTCCCGGACAGGGTTTCTTATGGCTACACCTTC

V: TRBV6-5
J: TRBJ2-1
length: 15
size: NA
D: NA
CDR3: CASRTGGASNNEQFF
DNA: TGTGCCAGCAGGACCGGAGGAGCGTCTAACAATGAGCAGTTCTTC